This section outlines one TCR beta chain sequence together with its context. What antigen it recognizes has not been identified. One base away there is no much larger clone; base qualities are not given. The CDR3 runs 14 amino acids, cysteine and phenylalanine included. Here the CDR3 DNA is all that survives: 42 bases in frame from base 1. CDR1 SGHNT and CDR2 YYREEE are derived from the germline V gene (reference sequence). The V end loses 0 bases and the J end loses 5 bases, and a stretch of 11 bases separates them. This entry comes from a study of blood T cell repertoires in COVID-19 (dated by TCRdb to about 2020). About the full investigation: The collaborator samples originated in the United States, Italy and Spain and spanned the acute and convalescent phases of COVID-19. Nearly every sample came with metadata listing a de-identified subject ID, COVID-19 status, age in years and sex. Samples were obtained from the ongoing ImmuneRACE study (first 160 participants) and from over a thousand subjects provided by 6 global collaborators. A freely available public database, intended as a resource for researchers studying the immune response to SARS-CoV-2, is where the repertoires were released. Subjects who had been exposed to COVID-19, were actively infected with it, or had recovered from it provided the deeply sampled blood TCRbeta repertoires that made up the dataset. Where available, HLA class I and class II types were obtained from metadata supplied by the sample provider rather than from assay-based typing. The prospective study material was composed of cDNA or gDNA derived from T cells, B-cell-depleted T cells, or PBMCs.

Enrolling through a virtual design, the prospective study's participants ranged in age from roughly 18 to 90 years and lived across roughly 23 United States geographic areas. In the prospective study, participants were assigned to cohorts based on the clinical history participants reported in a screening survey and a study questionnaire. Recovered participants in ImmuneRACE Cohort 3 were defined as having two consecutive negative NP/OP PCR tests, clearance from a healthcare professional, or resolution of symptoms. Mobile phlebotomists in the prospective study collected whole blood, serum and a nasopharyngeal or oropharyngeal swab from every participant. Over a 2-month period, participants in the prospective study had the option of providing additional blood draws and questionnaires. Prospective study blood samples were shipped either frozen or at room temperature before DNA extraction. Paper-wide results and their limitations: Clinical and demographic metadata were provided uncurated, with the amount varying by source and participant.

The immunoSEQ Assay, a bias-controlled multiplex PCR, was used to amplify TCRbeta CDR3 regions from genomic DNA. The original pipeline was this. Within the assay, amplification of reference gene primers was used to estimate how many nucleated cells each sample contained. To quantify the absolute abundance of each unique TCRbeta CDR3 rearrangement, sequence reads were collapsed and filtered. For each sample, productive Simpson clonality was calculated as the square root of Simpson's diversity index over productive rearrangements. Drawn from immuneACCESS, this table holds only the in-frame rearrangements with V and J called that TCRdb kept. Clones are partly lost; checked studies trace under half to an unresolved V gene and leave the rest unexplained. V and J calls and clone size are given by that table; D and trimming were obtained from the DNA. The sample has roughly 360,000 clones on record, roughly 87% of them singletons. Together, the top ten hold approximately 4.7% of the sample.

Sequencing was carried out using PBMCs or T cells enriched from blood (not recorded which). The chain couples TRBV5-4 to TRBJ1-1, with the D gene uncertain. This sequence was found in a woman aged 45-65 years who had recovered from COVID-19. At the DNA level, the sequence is TGTGCCAGCAGCTTGGGGGGTAGGGAGACTGAAGCTTTCTTT. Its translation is CASSLGGRETEAFF.